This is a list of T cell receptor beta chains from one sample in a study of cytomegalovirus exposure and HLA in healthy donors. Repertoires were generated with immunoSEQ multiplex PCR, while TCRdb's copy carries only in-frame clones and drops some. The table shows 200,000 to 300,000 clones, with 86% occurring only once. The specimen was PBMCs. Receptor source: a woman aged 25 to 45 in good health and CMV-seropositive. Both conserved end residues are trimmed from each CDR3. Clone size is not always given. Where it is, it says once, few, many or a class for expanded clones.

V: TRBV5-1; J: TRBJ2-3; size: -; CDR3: ASSLGLAGATDTQY
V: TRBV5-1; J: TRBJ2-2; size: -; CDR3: ASSLASVTGELF
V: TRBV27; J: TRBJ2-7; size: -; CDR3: ASSSLSGRSSPYEQY
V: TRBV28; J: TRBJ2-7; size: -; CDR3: ASTGTGPYEQY
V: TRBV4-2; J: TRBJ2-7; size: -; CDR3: ASSQALAGAYEQY
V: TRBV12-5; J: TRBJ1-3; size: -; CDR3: ASGLDSLGGGGNTIY
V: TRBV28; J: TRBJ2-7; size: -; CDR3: ASSSDRGLYEQY
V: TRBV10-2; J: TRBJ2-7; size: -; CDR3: ASSDLGDYEQY
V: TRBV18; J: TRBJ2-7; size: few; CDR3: ASSLVQGSYEQY
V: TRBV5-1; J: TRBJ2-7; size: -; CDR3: ASSLELRGTGGDEQY
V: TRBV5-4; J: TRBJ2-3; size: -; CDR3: ASSLDGGLSTDTQY
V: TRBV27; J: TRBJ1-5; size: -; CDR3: ASSPRTGMGDQPQH
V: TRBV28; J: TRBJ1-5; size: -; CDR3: ASSSSDRARQPQH
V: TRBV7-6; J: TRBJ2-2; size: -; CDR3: ASSVKTQGGELF
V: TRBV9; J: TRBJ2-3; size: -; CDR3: ASSIQGLAGGDTQY
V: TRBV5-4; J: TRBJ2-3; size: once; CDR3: ASSLGGTTIFGGDTQY
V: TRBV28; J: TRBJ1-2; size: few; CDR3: ASGRTGGSANYGYT
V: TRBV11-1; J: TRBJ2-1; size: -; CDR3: ASSLMSSRDNEQF
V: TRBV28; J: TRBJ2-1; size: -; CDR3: ASSQREPLYNEQF
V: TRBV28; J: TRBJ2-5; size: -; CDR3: ASSWDREGETQY
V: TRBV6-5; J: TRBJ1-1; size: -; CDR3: ASKQGGFTTEAF
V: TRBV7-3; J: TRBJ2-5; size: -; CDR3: ASSLSSQETQY
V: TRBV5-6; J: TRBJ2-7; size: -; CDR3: ASSLRQLFYEQY
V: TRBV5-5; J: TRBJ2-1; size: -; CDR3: ASSRGGGTYNEQF
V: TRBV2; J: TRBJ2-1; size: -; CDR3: ASSLYPGLAGAGTYNEQF
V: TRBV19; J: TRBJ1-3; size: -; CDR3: ASSVDRAGNTIY
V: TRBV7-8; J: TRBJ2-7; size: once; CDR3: ASSLLQLGYEQY
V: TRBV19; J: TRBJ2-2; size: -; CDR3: ASSILYGTGELF
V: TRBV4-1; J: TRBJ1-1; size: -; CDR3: ASSPFPGTEAF
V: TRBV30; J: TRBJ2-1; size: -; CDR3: ASSREGLDEQF
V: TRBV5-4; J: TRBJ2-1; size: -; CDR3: ASSLALAGGLGEQF
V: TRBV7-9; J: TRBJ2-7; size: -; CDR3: ASSLSGRSSEQY
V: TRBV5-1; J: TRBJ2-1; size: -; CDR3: ASSLWQGYNEQF
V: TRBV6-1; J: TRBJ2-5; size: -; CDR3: ASTRDREETQY
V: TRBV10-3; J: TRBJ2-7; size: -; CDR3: AINEGALDEQY
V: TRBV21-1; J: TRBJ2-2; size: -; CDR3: ASSKALGGDSDTGELF
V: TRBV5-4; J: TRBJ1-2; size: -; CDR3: ASSQGDPVGGYT
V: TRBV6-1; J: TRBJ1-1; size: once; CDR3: ASSVTGFRTEAF
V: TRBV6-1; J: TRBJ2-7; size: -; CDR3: ASSEALLGGAAPSYEQY
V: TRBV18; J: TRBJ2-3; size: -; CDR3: ASSPPGQGRDTQY
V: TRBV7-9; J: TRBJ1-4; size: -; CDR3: ASSLTGGIEKLF
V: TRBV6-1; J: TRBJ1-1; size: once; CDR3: ASSDLGPGTEAF
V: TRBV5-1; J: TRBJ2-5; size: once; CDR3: ASSSGTGAPGTSRETQY
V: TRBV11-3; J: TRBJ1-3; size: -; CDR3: ASSLFSTTRGNTIY
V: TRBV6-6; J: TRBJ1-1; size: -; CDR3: ASSYFTGNTEAF
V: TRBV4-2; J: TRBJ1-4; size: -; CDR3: ASSPQGDNEKLF
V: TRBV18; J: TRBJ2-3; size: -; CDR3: ASSLPPRGPSTDTQY
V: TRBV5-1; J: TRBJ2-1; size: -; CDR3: ASSLGQGVNEQF
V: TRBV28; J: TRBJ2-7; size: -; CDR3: ASSPTGTGTYEQY